The 29 T cell receptor beta chains given below trace back to one sample, sequenced in a study of OX40 agonist ivuxolimab in advanced cancers. Libraries were prepared by immunoSEQ multiplex PCR; TCRdb keeps only in-frame clonotypes and omits some of them. The data show tens of thousands of clones, 75% to 90% seen once. Sequencing used CD4+ or CD8+ T cells sorted from blood, obtained in a trial of the OX40 agonist ivuxolimab. These receptors were obtained from an adult with an advanced solid tumor such as melanoma, head and neck, liver or kidney cancer.

This clone has just a few counts. The V call is TRBV7-9, the J call TRBJ1-1, with D tentatively TRBD1 (5 bases). V lost 10 bases, J lost 0 bases, and 18 bases lay in between. Germline V CDR1 and CDR2: SEHNR, FQNEAQ (reference sequence). The CDR3 length is 15 residues. Here the CDR3 reads CATIDSYNMNTEAFF. The CDR3 nucleotides are TGTGCCACCATTGACAGTTATAACATGAACACTGAAGCTTTCTTT.

V gene TRBV19 combines with J gene TRBJ2-2; D unclear. This CDR3 contains 15 residues. Germline V gives CDR1 LNHDA, CDR2 SQIVND (reference sequence). V lost 5 bases and J lost 6, with 16 bases in between. The CDR3 nucleotides read TGTGCCAGTAGTCTACACACAGCTGGCGCCGGGGAGCTGTTTTTT. The encoded protein is CASSLHTAGAGELFF.

This clone was seen a single time. This CDR3 is also generated by other DNA sequences in the sample. The chain recombines TRBV18 with TRBJ1-6; D call uncertain. Trimming pared 4 bases from V and 6 bases from J, leaving 13 bases between. The germline V gene encodes CDR1 KGHSH and CDR2 LQKENI. The CDR3 has 15 residues. The chain's CDR3 is CASSLSGPINSPLHF. Written as DNA, the CDR3 is TGTGCCAGCTCACTCTCCGGGCCGATTAATTCACCCCTCCACTTT.

The chain carries TRBV10-3 and TRBJ1-1, with a possible D match to TRBD1 (5 bases). The germline V and J ends were trimmed by 3 bases and 3 bases, with 11 bases remaining between them. CDR1 is ENHRY and CDR2 is SYGVKD in the germline V gene. The CDR3 spans 14 residues. The CDR3 sequence: CAISEGDGYTEAFF. CDR3 nucleotide sequence: TGTGCCATCAGTGAAGGGGACGGATACACTGAAGCTTTCTTT.

The rearrangement uses TRBV11-2 and TRBJ2-5, with D possibly TRBD2 on 6 matching bases. V was cut by 5 bases and J by 7 bases, with 17 bases left in between. Per germline, CDR1 SGHAT and CDR2 FQNNGV. The CDR3 runs 14 residues. The chain's CDR3 is CASSIRDFFGTQYF. The CDR3 coding sequence is TGTGCCAGCAGCATTCGGGACTTTTTCGGGACCCAGTACTTC.

The table lists this clone with a few counts. This chain links TRBV5-6 with TRBJ1-5; 7 bases agree with TRBD1. Germline V gene data show CDR1 as SGHDT and CDR2 as YYEEEE. J gave up 8 bases and V 3 bases, and 8 bases lay outside the gene matches. The CDR3 consists of 14 residues. CDR3 nucleotides: TGTGCCAGCAGCTCAACAGGGGCCCGGGAGCCCCAGCATTTT. The encoded protein is CASSSTGAREPQHF.

The rearrangement joins TRBV28 to TRBJ1-1; D remains ambiguous. The ends were cut back, 6 bases at V and 9 bases at J, with 14 bases in the middle. CDR3 length equals 12 residues. CDR1 is MDHEN, CDR2 SYDVKM, per germline. The CDR3 region is CASSPDVPKAFF. DNA of the CDR3: TGTGCCAGCAGCCCTGACGTACCGAAAGCTTTCTTT.

This clone was observed once. This chain links TRBV2 with TRBJ1-5; 8 bases align to TRBD1. Trimming took 5 bases from V and 2 from J; bases not matched to a gene: 5. The CDR3 is made up of 15 amino acids. CDR1 and CDR2 (germline): SNHLY, FYNNEI. The chain's CDR3 is CASSKEGQGNQPQHF. CDR3 DNA sequence: TGTGCCAGCAGTAAGGAGGGACAGGGCAATCAGCCCCAGCATTTT.

The chain is built from TRBV6-1 and TRBJ1-1; 8 positions agree with TRBD1. V lost 4 bases to trimming and J lost 9 bases; unmatched junction nucleotides: 13. CDR3 size: 15 residues. CDR1 and CDR2 (germline): MNHNS, SASEGT. CDR3 region: CASSAGGGDRQKAFF. The CDR3 DNA follows: TGTGCCAGCAGTGCAGGTGGTGGGGACAGGCAAAAAGCTTTCTTT.

CDR3 residues: CASSPRRSSGSYNEQFF. The DNA of the CDR3 is TGTGCCAGCAGCCCCCGACGGTCTAGCGGGTCCTACAATGAGCAGTTCTTC. The chain carries TRBV9 and TRBJ2-1, with 8 nucleotides matching TRBD2. Trimming removed 4 bases from V and 1 base from J; junction bases left unmatched: 10. Per germline, CDR1 SGDLS and CDR2 YYNGEE. The CDR3 spans 17 residues.

The chain is built from TRBV11-2 and TRBJ2-7, with D uncertain. V lost 3 bases to trimming and J lost 2 bases, with 8 bases between them. The CDR3 covers 13 residues. The germline V gene has CDR1 SGHAT and CDR2 FQNNGV. CDR3 sequence reads: CASSFSQAYEQYF. In DNA form, the CDR3 reads TGTGCCAGCAGCTTTAGCCAGGCCTACGAGCAGTACTTC.

The CDR3 DNA is TGTGCCAGCAGGCGGACAGCACTGTACAATGAGCAGTTCTTC. Protein product: CASRRTALYNEQFF. The chain recombines TRBV5-6 with TRBJ2-1; tentative D call: TRBD1 (6 bases). Between the trimmed V and J ends, which lost 5 bases and 4 bases, there was a span of 13 bases. Per germline, CDR1 SGHDT and CDR2 YYEEEE. The CDR3 covers 14 residues.

This sequence joins TRBV4-1 and TRBJ2-2; tentatively, D is TRBD1 (5 bases). This CDR3 contains 15 residues. V lost 0 bases and J 5 bases, leaving 10 bases between the germline ends. Germline V lookup: CDR1 MGHRA, CDR2 YSYEKL. This CDR3 reads CASSQDRGQTGELFF. DNA of the CDR3: TGCGCCAGCAGCCAAGATAGGGGCCAAACCGGGGAGCTGTTTTTT.

V gene TRBV6-1 combines with J gene TRBJ1-6; D not certain. There are 14 residues in the CDR3. Trimming removed 5 bases from V and 4 bases from J, with 9 bases in between. Germline V CDR1 and CDR2: MNHNS, SASEGT. CDR3 region: CASSKGYYNSPLHF. Here the CDR3 DNA reads TGTGCCAGCAGTAAAGGTTATTATAATTCACCCCTCCACTTT.

This sequence joins TRBV9 and TRBJ2-7; 7 bases agree with TRBD2. CDR1 and CDR2 (germline): SGDLS, YYNGEE. V shed 0 bases and J 5 bases; nucleotides not matched to a gene: 11. This CDR3 has 16 amino acids. CDR3 nucleotides: TGTGCCAGCAGCGTAGGCTGGGGGGAGGGGATCCACGAGCAGTACTTC. This codes for CASSVGWGEGIHEQYF. Drawing the rest from reference TRBV9 and TRBJ2-7, the complete variable domain is DSGVTQTPKHLITATGQRVTLRCSPRSGDLSVYWYQQSLDQGLQFLIQYYNGEERAKGNILERFSAQQFPDLHSELNLSSLELGDSALYFCASSVGWGEGIHEQYFGPGTRLTVT.

The V call is TRBV11-2, the J call TRBJ1-1; D gene unclear. In germline, CDR1 is SGHAT, CDR2 FQNNGV. CDR3 length: 13 residues. Trimming took off 7 bases at V and 4 bases at J, with 13 bases between the two ends. CDR3 coding DNA: TGTGCCAGCAACATAGGGTATAGCACTGAAGCTTTCTTT. This encodes CASNIGYSTEAFF.

This chain uses TRBV11-2 with TRBJ1-4; no definite D call. The CDR3 is made up of 13 amino acids. V shed 2 bases and J shed 8 bases, with 9 bases lying between them. CDR1 is SGHAT and CDR2 is FQNNGV in the germline V gene. The CDR3 DNA reads TGTGCCAGCAGCTTATTTAGTGCGGAAAAACTGTTTTTT. Protein: CASSLFSAEKLFF.

This clone was seen a single time. This sequence joins TRBV15 and TRBJ2-5, with 8 nucleotides matching TRBD1. The CDR3 contains 15 residues. With 0 bases clipped from V and 5 bases from J, the junction kept 5 bases outside the gene matches. The germline gives CDR1 LNHNV, CDR2 YYDKDF (reference sequence). CDR3 region: CATSRDFRGRETQYF. CDR3 DNA: TGTGCCACCAGCAGAGACTTCAGGGGGCGCGAGACCCAGTACTTC.

This clone was picked up one time. The J gene is TRBJ1-2, the V gene TRBV19, with TRBD1 identical over 9 bases. Germline trimming cut 9 bases from V and 0 bases from J; bases unmatched to any gene: 17. This CDR3 comprises 18 residues. Germline loops: CDR1 LNHDA, CDR2 SQIVND (reference sequence). CDR3 in amino acids: CASAELGTGWGANYGYTF. In DNA form, the CDR3 reads TGTGCCAGCGCAGAGTTGGGGACAGGGTGGGGAGCTAACTATGGCTACACCTTC.

The V call is TRBV4-2, the J call TRBJ2-4, with 8 bases aligning to TRBD1. Germline values: CDR1 LGHNA, CDR2 YNFKEQ. The V gene end was trimmed by 2 bases and the J gene end by 9 bases; junction bases not matched to a gene: 9. The CDR3 covers 15 residues. The CDR3 DNA follows: TGTGCCAGCAGCCAACAGACAGGGGATCAGGGCATTCAGTACTTC. Protein product: CASSQQTGDQGIQYF.

The rearrangement joins TRBV28 to TRBJ2-7; unclear D gene. The CDR3 runs to 14 residues. V lost 6 bases and J lost 4, with 16 bases in between. Germline V gives CDR1 MDHEN, CDR2 SYDVKM. The CDR3 sequence is CASRSVGNNYEQYF. CDR3 bases: TGTGCCAGCAGGAGCGTAGGGAACAATTACGAGCAGTACTTC.

This clone came up a few times. Other DNA sequences of this sample code for an identical CDR3. J is TRBJ2-7 and V is TRBV6-5, with D possibly being TRBD1 or TRBD2 (5 bases each). Germline lookup yields CDR1 MNHEY and CDR2 SVGAGI. V was pared by 6 bases and J by 4 bases, with 13 bases between. The CDR3 has 13 residues. The CDR3 DNA reads as TGTGCCAGCAGCCGGGACCCACGATACGAGCAGTACTTC. Its protein is CASSRDPRYEQYF.

The genes are TRBV5-6 and TRBJ1-1; D is perhaps TRBD1 (5 bases). Germline V CDR1 and CDR2: SGHDT, YYEEEE. V was cut by 3 bases and J by 4 bases, with 10 bases left in between. This CDR3 has 13 amino acids. The CDR3 reads CASSSGGSTEAFF. DNA of the CDR3: TGTGCCAGCAGCTCCGGGGGGAGCACTGAAGCTTTCTTT.

The chain recombines TRBV5-1 with TRBJ1-1; D is ambiguous. The CDR3 loop spans 13 amino acids. The germline V gene encodes CDR1 SGHRS and CDR2 YFSETQ. Trimming cost V 1 base and J 2 bases, with 6 bases left between them. CDR3 in DNA: TGCGCCAGCAGCTTGACCGAAAACACTGAAGCTTTCTTT. This translates into CASSLTENTEAFF.

The gene calls are TRBV15 and TRBJ1-4; no clear D. CDR1 and CDR2 from the germline V gene are LNHNV and YYDKDF (reference sequence). The CDR3 is made up of 13 amino acids. Trimming pared 3 bases from V and 4 bases from J, leaving 6 bases between. In DNA form, the CDR3 reads TGTGCCACCAGCAGGGGATTTAATGAAAAACTGTTTTTT. Protein sequence: CATSRGFNEKLFF.

This clone was detected once. V usage is TRBV2 and J usage is TRBJ2-7, with 15 bases matching TRBD2. The germline gives CDR1 SNHLY, CDR2 FYNNEI. The CDR3 contains 16 residues. The trim removed 6 bases at V and 3 bases at J, leaving 6 bases unmatched. CDR3 DNA sequence: TGTGCCAGCAGGGGACTAGCGGGGGGCCCCATCTACGAGCAGTACTTC. This encodes CASRGLAGGPIYEQYF.

The J gene is TRBJ2-1, the V gene TRBV5-1; TRBD2 might be the D (5 bases). The germline V and J ends were trimmed by 4 bases and 2 bases, with 13 bases remaining between them. Germline V gene lookup returns CDR1 SGHRS and CDR2 YFSETQ. This CDR3 comprises 15 residues. The CDR3 DNA reads as TGCGCCAGCAGCCCGCCGGGGTCAACCTACAATGAGCAGTTCTTC. This sequence encodes CASSPPGSTYNEQFF.

The rearrangement links TRBV5-1 to TRBJ1-2; D is possibly TRBD1 (6 bases). Trimming removed 0 bases at V and 4 bases at J, with 13 bases between. Germline V gives CDR1 SGHRS, CDR2 YFSETQ. CDR3 length equals 15 residues. The CDR3 loop is CASSLAGTSGYGYTF. CDR3 nucleotides: TGCGCCAGCAGCTTGGCCGGGACATCTGGCTATGGCTACACCTTC.

DNA of the CDR3: TGTGCCAGCAGCTCCACCCGGGCTCTGGGTGAGCAGTTCTTC. Translating gives CASSSTRALGEQFF. This chain joins TRBV11-2 and TRBJ2-1; no firm D call. This CDR3 contains 14 residues. Germline CDR1 reads SGHAT; CDR2 reads FQNNGV. Trimming removed 4 bases at V and 9 bases at J, with 16 bases between.